Sequencing of this T cell receptor beta chain was carried out in a study of T cells after yellow fever vaccination. Across the study: Fractions with few cells were prepared using SMART-Seq v4 Ultra Low Input. The study, taken as a whole, reports: Contamination of FACS-sorted repertoires by abundant clonotypes from the bulk population could occur. Clonotypes shared by both compartments, CD4 and CD8, made up a small share.

V lost 0 bases, J lost 8 bases, and 13 bases lay in between. From germline, CDR1 is MGHRA and CDR2 YSYEKL. This CDR3 has 14 amino acids. As concerns this clonotype: Its antigen remains unknown.

From the 5' RACE reads, TCRdb called clonotypes with MiXCR, one entry per CDR3 protein. The sample includes about 370,000 distinct CDR3 sequences, 11% of them seen just once. The TCR sequence derives from a young man who received the YFV17D yellow fever vaccine. The rearrangement uses TRBV4-1 and TRBJ1-2; D is ambiguous. The source material was PBMCs, sampled on the day of the first yellow fever vaccination. The CDR3 bases are TGCGCCAGCAGCCAAGAACAAATGGGCTCCGGCTACACCTTC. This codes for CASSQEQMGSGYTF.